This T cell receptor beta chain was retrieved from a study of T cell repertoires in cytomegalovirus infection. Overall study: Public TCR beta signatures were indicative of both CMV infection and a matching HLA type. Findings and caveats of the study: The ex vivo response was dominated by HLA-C-restricted CMV-specific TCR beta clonotypes.

TCRdb reprocessed the reads via MiXCR and lists one record per CDR3 protein. In the table there are under 450,000 distinct CDR3 sequences, about 35% of which are singletons. On this clonotype: What it binds is unknown.

The sequences come from cultured PBMCs, collected from culture after CMV antigen stimulation. The sequence derives from a human donor in good health (CMV status not recorded). Some clones in this sample may be carry-over from other donors' samples.

The CDR3 is CASSHFTRGGTDGYTF. The CDR3 region has the DNA TGTGCCAGCAGCCATTTCACACGTGGAGGTACAGATGGCTACACCTTC. The V gene is TRBV14, the J gene TRBJ1-2; D is undetermined. V was pared by 3 bases and J by 6 bases, with 20 bases between. Per germline, CDR1 SGHDN and CDR2 FVKESK. The CDR3 extends over 16 amino acids. The whole variable domain, filled in from reference TRBV14 and TRBJ1-2, reads EAGVTQFPSHSVIEKGQTVTLRCDPISGHDNLYWYRRVMGKEIKFLLHFVKESKQDESGMPNNRFLAERTGGTYSTLKVQPAELEDSGVYFCASSHFTRGGTDGYTFGSGTRLTVV.